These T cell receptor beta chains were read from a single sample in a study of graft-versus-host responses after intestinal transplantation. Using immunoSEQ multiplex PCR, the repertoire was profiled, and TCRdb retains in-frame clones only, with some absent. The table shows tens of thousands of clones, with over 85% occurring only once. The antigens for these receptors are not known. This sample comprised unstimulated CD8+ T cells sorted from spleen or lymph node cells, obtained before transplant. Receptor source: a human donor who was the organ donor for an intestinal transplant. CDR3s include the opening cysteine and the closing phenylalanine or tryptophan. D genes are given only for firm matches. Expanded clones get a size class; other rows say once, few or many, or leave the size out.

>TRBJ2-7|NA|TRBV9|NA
CASSVGGIQYEQYF
TGTGCCAGCAGCGTAGGCGGGATCCAGTACGAGCAGTACTTC
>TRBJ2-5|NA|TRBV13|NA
CASSPHRGGVETQYF
TGTGCCAGCAGCCCCCACAGGGGAGGCGTAGAGACCCAGTACTTC
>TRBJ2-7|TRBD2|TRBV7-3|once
CASSLMRREGPYEQYF
TGTGCCAGCAGCTTAATGCGCCGGGAGGGCCCCTACGAGCAGTACTTC
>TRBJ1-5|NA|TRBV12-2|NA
CASRLVWDRNQPQHF
TGTGCAAGTCGCTTGGTATGGGACAGAAATCAGCCCCAGCATTTT
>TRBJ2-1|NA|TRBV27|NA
CASSLSIGLTHNEQFF
TGTGCCAGCAGTTTATCGATTGGGTTAACTCACAATGAGCAGTTCTTC
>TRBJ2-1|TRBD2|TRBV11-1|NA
CASRTTSGNQYNEQFF
TGTGCCAGCAGAACGACTAGCGGGAATCAGTACAATGAGCAGTTCTTC
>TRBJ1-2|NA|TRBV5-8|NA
CASSPRGGVLYGYTF
TGTGCCAGCAGCCCGAGGGGAGGGGTCCTCTATGGCTACACCTTC
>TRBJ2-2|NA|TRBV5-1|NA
CASNGDGTGELFF
TGCGCCAGCAACGGGGACGGCACCGGGGAGCTGTTTTTT
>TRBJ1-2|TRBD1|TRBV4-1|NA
CASSLWTGLDYGYTF
TGCGCCAGCAGCCTATGGACAGGACTGGACTATGGCTACACCTTC
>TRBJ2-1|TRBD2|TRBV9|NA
CASSVRASGLYNEQFF
TGTGCCAGCAGCGTAAGGGCTAGCGGTTTATACAATGAGCAGTTCTTC
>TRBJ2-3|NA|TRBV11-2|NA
CASSLVVATSTDTQYF
TGTGCCAGCAGCTTAGTGGTAGCAACTAGCACAGATACGCAGTATTTT
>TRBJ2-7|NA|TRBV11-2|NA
CASSLGAGESYEQYF
TGTGCCAGCAGCTTAGGTGCAGGGGAATCCTACGAGCAGTACTTC
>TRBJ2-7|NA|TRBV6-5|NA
CATRTAYEQYF
TGTGCCACACGGACAGCCTACGAGCAGTACTTC
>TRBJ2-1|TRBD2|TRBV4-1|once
CASSPRTDSGSEQFF
TGCGCCAGCAGCCCTCGGACAGATAGCGGGAGTGAGCAGTTCTTC
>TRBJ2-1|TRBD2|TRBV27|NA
CASGTSNYNEQFF
TGTGCCAGCGGGACTAGCAATTACAATGAGCAGTTCTTC
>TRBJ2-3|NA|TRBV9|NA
CASSVGWDTDTQYF
TGTGCCAGCAGCGTAGGGTGGGACACAGATACGCAGTATTTT
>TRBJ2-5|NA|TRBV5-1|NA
CASSLPSDQHPRASKQETQYF
TGCGCCAGCAGCTTGCCTTCGGATCAACACCCGCGGGCTAGCAAGCAAGAGACCCAGTACTTC
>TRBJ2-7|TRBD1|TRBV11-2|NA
CASSLGTGASYEQYF
TGTGCCAGCAGCTTAGGGACAGGGGCATCCTACGAGCAGTACTTC
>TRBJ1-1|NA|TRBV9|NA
CASSVGGMNTEAFF
TGTGCCAGCAGCGTAGGAGGTATGAACACTGAAGCTTTCTTT
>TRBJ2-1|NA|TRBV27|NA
CASSFSGAGWEQFF
TGTGCCAGCAGTTTTTCGGGAGCCGGGTGGGAGCAGTTCTTC
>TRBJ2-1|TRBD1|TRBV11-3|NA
CASSSYRDSSYNEQFF
TGTGCCAGCAGCTCCTACCGGGACAGCTCCTACAATGAGCAGTTCTTC
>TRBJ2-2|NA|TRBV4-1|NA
CASSQPLYTGELFF
TGCGCCAGCAGCCAACCTTTATACACCGGGGAGCTGTTTTTT
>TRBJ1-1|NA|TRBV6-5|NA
CATLSHSLYEAFF
TGTGCCACCTTAAGCCACAGCCTATATGAAGCTTTCTTT
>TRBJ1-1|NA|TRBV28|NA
CASEGGPNTEAFF
TGTGCCAGCGAGGGGGGCCCGAACACTGAAGCTTTCTTT
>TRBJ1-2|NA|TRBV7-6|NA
CASSLGSGANYGYTF
TGTGCCAGCAGCTTAGGTTCGGGCGCTAACTATGGCTACACCTTC
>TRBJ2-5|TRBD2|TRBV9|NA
CASSVSSGTGETQYF
TGTGCCAGCAGCGTATCTAGCGGGACCGGTGAGACCCAGTACTTC
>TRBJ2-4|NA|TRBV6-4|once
CASSAKRAKNIQYF
TGTGCCAGCAGTGCCAAGCGGGCCAAAAACATTCAGTACTTC
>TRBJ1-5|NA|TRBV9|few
CASSPHSRGDQPQHF
TGTGCCAGCAGCCCCCATTCCAGGGGAGATCAGCCCCAGCATTTT
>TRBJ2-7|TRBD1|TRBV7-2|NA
CASSLGLGQAYEQYF
TGTGCCAGCAGCTTAGGACTGGGACAGGCCTACGAGCAGTACTTC
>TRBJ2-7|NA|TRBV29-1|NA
CSVQGEGVTYEQYF
TGCAGCGTTCAAGGGGAAGGTGTGACCTACGAGCAGTACTTC
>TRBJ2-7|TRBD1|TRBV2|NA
CASQGAKSYEQYF
TGTGCCAGCCAGGGGGCGAAGTCGTACGAGCAGTACTTC
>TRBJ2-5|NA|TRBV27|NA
CASSFTVQETQYF
TGTGCCAGCAGTTTCACGGTTCAAGAGACCCAGTACTTC
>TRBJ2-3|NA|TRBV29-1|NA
CSVGPISGDSTDTQYF
TGCAGCGTTGGACCCATTAGCGGAGATAGCACAGATACGCAGTATTTT
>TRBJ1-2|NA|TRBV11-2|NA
CASSREGGTYGYTF
TGTGCCAGCAGCCGCGAGGGGGGGACCTATGGCTACACCTTC
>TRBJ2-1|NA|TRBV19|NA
CASSIVSQQFF
TGTGCCAGTAGTATAGTTAGTCAGCAGTTCTTC
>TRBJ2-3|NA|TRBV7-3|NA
CASSPKDGRETDTDTQYF
TGTGCCAGCAGCCCTAAGGATGGTCGGGAGACTGACACAGATACGCAGTATTTT
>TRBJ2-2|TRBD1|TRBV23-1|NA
CASSQFGAGTGVPNTGELFF
TGCGCCAGCAGTCAATTTGGGGCCGGGACAGGGGTCCCGAACACCGGGGAGCTGTTTTTT
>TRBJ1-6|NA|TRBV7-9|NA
CASSLTDTDNSPLHF
TGTGCCAGCAGCTTAACGGATACCGATAATTCACCCCTCCACTTT
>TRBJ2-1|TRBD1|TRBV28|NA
CASSLFDRVLNYNEQFF
TGTGCCAGCAGTTTATTCGACAGGGTCCTAAACTACAATGAGCAGTTCTTC
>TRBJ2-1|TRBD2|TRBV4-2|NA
CASSPSSSGRPQYNEQFF
TGTGCCAGCAGCCCCTCCTCTAGCGGGAGGCCGCAGTACAATGAGCAGTTCTTC
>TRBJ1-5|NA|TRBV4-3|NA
CAPGGAPTWGNQPQHF
TGCGCCCCCGGGGGTGCGCCCACATGGGGCAATCAGCCCCAGCATTTT
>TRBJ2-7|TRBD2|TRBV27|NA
CASSLSLAGAYEQYF
TGTGCCAGCAGTTTATCCCTAGCGGGGGCCTACGAGCAGTACTTC
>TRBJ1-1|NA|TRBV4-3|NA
CASSPSPGALNTEAFF
TGCGCCAGCAGCCCCTCCCCAGGGGCCCTGAACACTGAAGCTTTCTTT